One sample yielded the 13 T cell receptor beta chains listed below, sequenced in a study of blood T cell repertoires in COVID-19. Produced via immunoSEQ multiplex PCR; TCRdb's table is partial and in-frame only. The sample records tens of thousands of clones, around 80% being singletons. The material sequenced was peripheral blood. Receptors originate from a man aged 60 to 75 with COVID-19, enrolled during active disease.

V and J are TRBV10-3 and TRBJ1-1, with 8 bases that match TRBD1. In germline, CDR1 is ENHRY, CDR2 SYGVKD. The CDR3 totals 15 residues. V gave up 6 bases and J gave up 3 bases; unmatched junction bases: 9. CDR3 protein: CAISHEAGGYTEAFF. CDR3 bases: TGTGCCATCAGCCATGAGGCAGGGGGCTACACTGAAGCTTTCTTT.

The chain carries TRBV7-9 and TRBJ2-7; D may be TRBD2 (7 bases). CDR1 is SEHNR and CDR2 is FQNEAQ in the germline V gene (reference sequence). There are 13 residues in the CDR3. V was clipped by 5 bases and J by 7 bases, with 15 bases between them. CDR3: CASSAGGPGEQYF. The CDR3 DNA sequence: TGTGCCAGCAGCGCCGGGGGGCCTGGGGAGCAGTACTTC. Full variable domain (missing parts from reference TRBV7-9 and TRBJ2-7): DTGVSQNPRHKITKRGQNVTFRCDPISEHNRLYWYRQTLGQGPEFLTYFQNEAQLEKSRLLSDRFSAERPKGSFSTLEIQRTEQGDSAMYLCASSAGGPGEQYFGPGTRLTVT.

The chain employs TRBV9 and TRBJ1-2, with D possibly being TRBD1 (6 bases). Trimming cost V 3 bases and J 10 bases, with 13 bases left between them. This CDR3 spans 12 amino acids. Germline CDR1 and CDR2: SGDLS and YYNGEE. The CDR3 DNA sequence: TGTGCCAGCAGCGCGAGGGGGTCCCCCTACACCTTC. Translated, it gives CASSARGSPYTF.

This clone was seen only a few times. DNA for the CDR3: TGTGCCAGCAGTCCTCCAGGAGGGGGCCTCTACGAGCAGTACTTC. Its protein product is CASSPPGGGLYEQYF. J is TRBJ2-7 and V is TRBV6-5; D may be TRBD1 (7 bases). CDR1 is MNHEY and CDR2 is SVGAGI in the germline V gene. The CDR3 length is 15 residues. Trimming cost V 5 bases and J 3 bases, with 17 bases left between them.

This clone came up once. The chain links TRBV18 to TRBJ1-2, with unresolved D. V was shortened by 2 bases and J by 8 bases, with 12 bases between the two germline ends. Germline loops: CDR1 KGHSH, CDR2 LQKENI. The CDR3 loop spans 13 amino acids. In DNA form, the CDR3 reads TGTGCCAGCTCACCATTGCCCCCTCAGGGCTACACCTTC. Protein product: CASSPLPPQGYTF.

The chain carries TRBV12-5 and TRBJ1-1; no reliable D call. The CDR3 has 12 amino acids. V was trimmed by 4 bases and J by 5 bases, leaving 8 bases between them. Germline CDR1 reads LGHNT; CDR2 reads FRNRAP. CDR3: CASGSSGTEAFF. CDR3 nucleotide sequence: TGTGCTAGTGGTTCCTCGGGAACTGAAGCTTTCTTT.

This clone has a single count. This sequence joins TRBV5-1 and TRBJ1-2, with 7 bases that match TRBD1. Trimming at V came to 6 bases and at J to 8 bases, leaving 16 bases not matched to a gene. CDR3 length: 15 amino acids. Germline V gene data show CDR1 as SGHRS and CDR2 as YFSETQ. The CDR3 nucleotides read TGCGCCAGCACCCCTGCCCCCGCAGGGGGAGGCGGCTACACCTTC. It yields the protein CASTPAPAGGGGYTF.

Turning to this clone: Relative to the germline gene, one junction end is altered; a read error may explain this. This chain joins TRBV18 and TRBJ2-1, with 8 bases that match TRBD2. The germline gives CDR1 KGHSH, CDR2 LQKENI. The CDR3 loop spans 14 amino acids. The CDR3 DNA follows: TGTGCCAGCACACCGGGACTAGGGGTAGGGGAGCAGTTCTTC. Encoded protein: CASTPGLGVGEQFF.

The rearrangement uses TRBV4-1 and TRBJ2-2; D call uncertain. CDR3 length: 15 amino acids. Between the trimmed V and J ends, which lost 5 bases and 1 base, there was a span of 11 bases. Germline V gene sequence: CDR1 MGHRA, CDR2 YSYEKL. This CDR3 is CASSSGDLNTGELFF. CDR3 coding DNA: TGCGCCAGCAGCTCCGGAGATTTGAACACCGGGGAGCTGTTTTTT.

The chain couples TRBV5-6 to TRBJ2-7; no reliable D call. Deletions cut 1 base from V and 3 bases from J, with 17 bases between. CDR3 size: 16 residues. Germline V lookup: CDR1 SGHDT, CDR2 YYEEEE. The CDR3 nucleotides read TGTGCCAGCAGCTTGTCCCCCGCCAAATTAGACTACGAGCAGTACTTC. This codes for CASSLSPAKLDYEQYF.

V usage is TRBV2 and J usage is TRBJ1-2; 7 positions agree with TRBD1. The CDR3 loop spans 13 amino acids. Germline values: CDR1 SNHLY, CDR2 FYNNEI. Germline trimming cut 10 bases from V and 6 bases from J; bases unmatched to any gene: 11. Written as DNA, the CDR3 is TGTGCCAATCTACAGGGGTTTGGTAATGGCTACACCTTC. It yields the protein CANLQGFGNGYTF. Looking up the rest from reference TRBV2 and TRBJ1-2 gives the full variable domain: EPEVTQTPSHQVTQMGQEVILRCVPISNHLYFYWYRQILGQKVEFLVSFYNNEISEKSEIFDDQFSVERPDGSNFTLKIRSTKLEDSAMYFCANLQGFGNGYTFGSGTRLTVV.

This chain joins TRBV2 and TRBJ1-1; D unresolved. The CDR3 length is 13 residues. Germline values: CDR1 SNHLY, CDR2 FYNNEI. Trimming left V 5 bases short and J 0 bases short, with 7 bases between. CDR3 region: CASSTEMNTEAFF. In DNA, the CDR3 is TGTGCCAGCAGTACTGAGATGAACACTGAAGCTTTCTTT.

The rearrangement uses TRBV5-4 and TRBJ2-5; 8 bases are shared with TRBD1. CDR3 length: 15 amino acids. The trim removed 4 bases at V and 2 bases at J, leaving 7 bases unmatched. Looked up from germline, CDR1 is SGHNT and CDR2 is YYREEE (reference sequence). The CDR3 coding sequence is TGTGCCAGCAGCCCCCAAACAGGGGGACAAGAGACCCAGTACTTC. This translates into CASSPQTGGQETQYF.